These 20 T cell receptor beta chains came from one sample sequenced in a study of blood T cell repertoires in COVID-19. This table comes from immunoSEQ multiplex PCR, and its TCRdb copy is limited to in-frame clones, with some not included. The data hold 130,000 or so clones, with over 65% observed a single time. Input material: peripheral blood. The origin of the receptors is a man in his fifties or sixties with acute or convalescent COVID-19.

This clone has more than one count but fewer than ten. V and J are TRBV7-8 and TRBJ1-5; TRBD1 is a possible D gene (5 bases). Trimming cost V 1 base and J 6 bases, with 10 bases left between them. This CDR3 spans 14 amino acids. In germline, CDR1 is SGHVS, CDR2 FQNEAQ. The CDR3 bases are TGTGCCAGCAGCTTAGTGAGGGGAGGTCAGCCCCAGCATTTT. It translates to CASSLVRGGQPQHF.

The chain has TRBV3-1 (or the pseudogene TRBV3-2) and TRBJ1-6; TRBD1 is a possible D gene (6 bases). Looked up from germline, CDR1 is LGHDT and CDR2 is YNNKEL (reference sequence). V lost 1 base and J lost 12, with 13 bases in between. The CDR3 totals 14 residues. As DNA, the CDR3 is TGTGCCAGCAGCCAAGTGGGTCAGGACAGACCCCTCCACTTT. This encodes CASSQVGQDRPLHF.

V gene TRBV2 combines with J gene TRBJ1-2; D is perhaps TRBD1 (5 bases). The CDR3 is 13 residues long. V dropped 6 bases and J dropped 1 base, with 9 bases sitting between them. CDR1 SNHLY and CDR2 FYNNEI come from the germline V gene. In DNA, the CDR3 is TGTGCCAGCAGGGTCGGGGGTAACTATGGCTACACCTTC. The encoded protein is CASRVGGNYGYTF.

The chain links TRBV30 to TRBJ1-6; D is ambiguous. Trimming took off 0 bases at V and 7 bases at J, with 7 bases between the two ends. CDR3 size: 13 residues. The germline gives CDR1 GTSNPN, CDR2 SVGIG (reference sequence). The DNA of the CDR3 is TGTGCCTGGAGTGTACGGGAGAATTCACCCCTCCACTTT. This codes for CAWSVRENSPLHF.

The chain couples TRBV2 to TRBJ1-1, with 9 bases identical to TRBD1. V lost 7 bases and J lost 0; bases outside the gene matches: 6. The CDR3 extends over 15 amino acids. Germline V gene lookup returns CDR1 SNHLY and CDR2 FYNNEI. CDR3 nucleotides: TGTGCCAGCACAGAACAGGGGGCGATGAACACTGAAGCTTTCTTT. It encodes CASTEQGAMNTEAFF.

This clone was seen a single time. The gene calls are TRBV18 and TRBJ2-4; D remains unclear. V was cut by 3 bases and J by 3 bases, with 6 bases left in between. Germline CDR1 and CDR2: KGHSH and LQKENI. The CDR3 runs to 13 residues. CDR3 protein: CASSPEIKNIQYF. CDR3 nucleotides: TGTGCCAGCTCACCCGAGATCAAAAACATTCAGTACTTC.

The CDR3 spells CASTPGTGYSGYTF. The DNA for the CDR3 is TGTGCCAGTACCCCCGGGACAGGGTATTCCGGCTACACCTTC. The chain carries TRBV19 and TRBJ1-2, with 9 positions matching TRBD1. The V segment lost 7 bases and the J segment 8 bases; nucleotides outside the gene matches: 11. Germline V lookup: CDR1 LNHDA, CDR2 SQIVND (reference sequence). CDR3 length: 14 amino acids.

This clone was observed a few times. The chain has TRBV6-2 or TRBV6-3 and TRBJ2-1, with D possibly being TRBD2 (5 bases). Germline V gene lookup returns CDR1 MNHEY and CDR2 SVGEGT. The CDR3 is made up of 16 amino acids. Trimming stripped 5 bases from V and 2 bases from J, with 16 bases between. The chain's CDR3 is CASSPFPGNPYNEQFF. CDR3 DNA: TGTGCCAGCAGTCCCTTCCCCGGGAACCCCTACAATGAGCAGTTCTTC.

The genes are TRBV28 and TRBJ2-1; D might be TRBD2 (6 bases). Trimming shortened V by 6 bases and J by 10 bases, and 16 bases separated the two germline ends. The CDR3 totals 13 residues. Germline V CDR1 and CDR2: MDHEN, SYDVKM. CDR3 sequence reads: CASSLGLGGEQFF. The CDR3 DNA follows: TGTGCCAGCAGCCTAGGTCTGGGGGGAGAGCAGTTCTTC.

V and J are TRBV5-1 and TRBJ2-3; 7 bases are a match to TRBD1. The CDR3 runs to 14 residues. CDR1 and CDR2 from the germline V gene are SGHRS and YFSETQ. With 4 bases clipped from V and 4 bases from J, the junction kept 6 bases outside the gene matches. The CDR3 DNA is TGCGCCAGCAGCCCGGGGACAGCAGCAGATACGCAGTATTTT. It yields the protein CASSPGTAADTQYF.

On this clone: The sample contains more than one DNA sequence encoding this CDR3. The V gene is TRBV7-8, the J gene TRBJ1-4; tentative D call: TRBD1 (5 bases). This CDR3 has 14 residues. Germline CDR1 SGHVS, CDR2 FQNEAQ. V dropped 1 base and J dropped 6 bases, with 9 bases sitting between them. The chain's CDR3 is CASSLGGGDEKLFF. CDR3 nucleotides: TGTGCCAGCAGCTTAGGGGGCGGGGATGAAAAACTGTTTTTT.

This clone was seen only a few times. The chain joins TRBV5-1 to TRBJ2-1; tentatively, D is TRBD2 (7 bases). Per germline, CDR1 SGHRS and CDR2 YFSETQ. Trimming pared 1 base from V and 4 bases from J, leaving 15 bases between. The CDR3 is made up of 16 amino acids. CDR3 in DNA: TGCGCCAGCAGCTTGCAACCCGCGGGGGCGTACAATGAGCAGTTCTTC. Translating gives CASSLQPAGAYNEQFF.

The J gene is TRBJ2-3, the V gene TRBV6-4, with 8 bases matching TRBD1. The CDR3 runs to 13 residues. Germline-derived CDR1 and CDR2 are MRHNA and SNTAGT. V lost 5 bases to trimming and J lost 4 bases; unmatched junction nucleotides: 2. The CDR3 spells CASSQGAADTQYF. The CDR3 nucleotides are TGTGCCAGCAGTCAGGGGGCCGCAGATACGCAGTATTTT.

The V gene is TRBV5-1, the J gene TRBJ2-3, with TRBD2 matching over 14 bases. V trimming: 4 bases; J trimming: 2 bases; junction bases outside the gene matches: 3. Per the germline V gene, CDR1 is SGHRS and CDR2 is YFSETQ. CDR3 length: 16 amino acids. CDR3 sequence: CASSGGLAGVTDTQYF. DNA of the CDR3: TGCGCCAGCAGCGGGGGACTAGCGGGGGTCACAGATACGCAGTATTTT.

This clone was seen a handful of times. V usage is TRBV5-8 and J usage is TRBJ2-3, with D possibly being TRBD1 (7 bases). V was pared by 0 bases and J by 2 bases, with 16 bases between. From germline, CDR1 is SGHTS and CDR2 YDEGEE. The CDR3 sequence is 17 residues long. As DNA, the CDR3 is TGTGCCAGCAGCTTGGCCCTTCAGGGGGGACTCACAGATACGCAGTATTTT. Amino acid sequence: CASSLALQGGLTDTQYF.

The genes are TRBV3-1 (or the pseudogene TRBV3-2) and TRBJ1-2; 10 bases align to TRBD1. CDR1 is LGHDT, CDR2 YNNKEL, per germline (reference sequence). This CDR3 is built from 15 residues. V was clipped by 4 bases and J by 1 base; unmatched bases: 3. CDR3 residues: CASSPGTGDNYGYTF. For the CDR3, the DNA is TGTGCCAGCAGCCCCGGGACAGGGGATAACTATGGCTACACCTTC.

This chain joins TRBV28 and TRBJ1-5, with D unresolved. The CDR3 runs to 15 residues. V lost 5 bases, J lost 0 bases, and 11 bases lay in between. The germline CDR1 and CDR2 sequences are MDHEN and SYDVKM. The CDR3 loop is CASSLRENSNQPQHF. The CDR3 nucleotides read TGTGCCAGCAGTCTGCGAGAAAATAGCAATCAGCCCCAGCATTTT.

This rearrangement joins TRBV4-1 to TRBJ1-3; D not certain. Germline CDR1 MGHRA, CDR2 YSYEKL. The V end was cut by 0 bases, the J end by 0 bases, with 6 bases between. This CDR3 is 15 amino acids long. The CDR3 bases are TGCGCCAGCAGCCAAGACGGGAGCTCTGGAAACACCATATATTTT. This gives the protein CASSQDGSSGNTIYF.

The chain recombines TRBV20-1 with TRBJ2-7; perhaps TRBD2 as D (5 bases). This CDR3 comprises 13 residues. Between the trimmed V and J ends, which lost 3 bases and 3 bases, there was a span of 12 bases. The germline V gene has CDR1 DFQATT and CDR2 SNEGSKA (reference sequence). Here the CDR3 DNA reads TGCAGTGCTAGTACGGGGTCTGACTACGAGCAGTACTTC. The encoded protein is CSASTGSDYEQYF.

Here the CDR3 reads CASSRSGGNTEAFF. CDR3 DNA sequence: TGTGCCAGCAGCCGATCAGGGGGAAACACTGAAGCTTTCTTT. The chain combines TRBV3-1 (or the pseudogene TRBV3-2) with TRBJ1-1; 7 nucleotides agree with TRBD1. V shed 4 bases and J 2 bases; nucleotides not matched to a gene: 4. The CDR3 runs 14 residues. Germline loops: CDR1 LGHDT, CDR2 YNNKEL (reference sequence).